These 4 T cell receptor beta chains came from one sample sequenced in a study of cytomegalovirus exposure and HLA in healthy donors. Amplification used 60 Vbeta primers and 13 Jbeta primers. TCRdb keeps only in-frame clones here, not all; method: immunoSEQ multiplex PCR. The sample consists of 95,000 to 100,000 clones, under 80% of them appearing once. Source material: PBMCs. These receptor sequences come from a man aged 40-55 years in good health and CMV-seropositive.

This clone was seen a handful of times. This chain connects TRBV2 to TRBJ1-6; no clear D. This CDR3 has 11 residues. V shed 9 bases and J shed 9 bases, with 9 bases lying between them. From germline, CDR1 is SNHLY and CDR2 FYNNEI. The CDR3 region is CASSGSSPLHF. The CDR3 DNA is TGTGCCAGTTCAGGTAGTTCACCCCTCCACTTT.

The rearrangement joins TRBV5-4 to TRBJ2-2, with D perhaps TRBD1 (5 bases). Trimming stripped 0 bases from V and 2 bases from J, with 11 bases between. The CDR3 totals 16 residues. Germline CDR1 is SGHNT and CDR2 is YYREEE (reference sequence). CDR3 sequence reads: CASSLAAGINTGELFF. As DNA, the CDR3 is TGTGCCAGCAGCTTGGCGGCAGGGATCAACACCGGGGAGCTGTTTTTT.

The chain employs TRBV10-1 and TRBJ2-6; D possibly corresponds to TRBD1 (6 bases). The germline V and J ends were trimmed by 4 bases and 0 bases, with 7 bases remaining between them. The germline CDR1 and CDR2 sequences are WNHNN and SYGVQD (reference sequence). The CDR3 runs 15 residues. DNA of the CDR3: TGCGCCAGCAGTGCACAGGGCTCTGGGGCCAACGTCCTGACTTTC. Amino acids: CASSAQGSGANVLTF.

The chain combines TRBV28 with TRBJ1-1; D unclear. V was trimmed by 3 bases and J by 3 bases, leaving 8 bases between them. The length of the CDR3 is 13 residues. Looked up from germline, CDR1 is MDHEN and CDR2 is SYDVKM. CDR3 nucleotide sequence: TGTGCCAGCAGTTTGGGGAGCTACACTGAAGCTTTCTTT. Translating gives CASSLGSYTEAFF.